The present TCR beta chain was sequenced within a study of PD-1 blockade in classical Hodgkin lymphoma. Sequencing was performed with immunoSEQ multiplex PCR; in TCRdb, only in-frame clones are kept and a portion is missing. The sample includes some 40,000 clones, about 70% of them seen just once. Every patient relapsed after autologous stem cell transplantation, and brentuximab vedotin exposure varied. Reported best responses ranged across complete response, partial response or progressive disease. The germline V gene encodes CDR1 SGHDT and CDR2 YYEEEE. This CDR3 has 14 amino acids. J lost 6 bases, V lost 2 bases, and 6 bases had no gene match.

The V call is TRBV5-6, the J call TRBJ2-7; the match to TRBD1 covers 9 bases. The sample consisted of peripheral blood mononuclear cells (PBMCs), taken before the second cycle of nivolumab. The receptor's source is a human donor with classical Hodgkin lymphoma. The CDR3 here is CASSFWDRVSEQYF. CDR3 bases: TGTGCCAGCAGCTTTTGGGACAGGGTTTCCGAGCAGTACTTC. Using reference TRBV5-6 and TRBJ2-7 for the parts outside the CDR3, the full variable domain is DAGVTQSPTHLIKTRGQQVTLRCSPKSGHDTVSWYQQALGQGPQFIFQYYEEEERQRGNFPDRFSGHQFPNYSSELNVNALLLGDSALYLCASSFWDRVSEQYFGPGTRLTVT.